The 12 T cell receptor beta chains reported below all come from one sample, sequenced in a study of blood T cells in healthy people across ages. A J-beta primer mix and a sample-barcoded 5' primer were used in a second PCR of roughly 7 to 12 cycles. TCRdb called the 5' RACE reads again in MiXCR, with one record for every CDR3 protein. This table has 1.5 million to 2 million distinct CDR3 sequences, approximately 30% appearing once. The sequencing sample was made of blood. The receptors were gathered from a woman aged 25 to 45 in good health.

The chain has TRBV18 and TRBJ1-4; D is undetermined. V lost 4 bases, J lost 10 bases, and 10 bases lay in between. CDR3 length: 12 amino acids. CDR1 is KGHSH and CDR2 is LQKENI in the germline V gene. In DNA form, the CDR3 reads TGTGCCAGCTCACTGTACACGGGAAAACTGTTTTTT. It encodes CASSLYTGKLFF. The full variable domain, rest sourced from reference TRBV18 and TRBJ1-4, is NAGVMQNPRHLVRRRGQEARLRCSPMKGHSHVYWYRQLPEEGLKFMVYLQKENIIDESGMPKERFSAEFPKEGPSILRIQQVVRGDSAAYFCASSLYTGKLFFGSGTQLSVL.

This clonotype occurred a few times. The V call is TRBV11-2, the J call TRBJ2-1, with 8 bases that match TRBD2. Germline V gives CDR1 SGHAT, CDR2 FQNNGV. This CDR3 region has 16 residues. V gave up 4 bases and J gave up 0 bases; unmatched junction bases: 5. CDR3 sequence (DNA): TGTGCCAGCAGCTCGACTAGCGCGAGCTCCTACAATGAGCAGTTCTTC. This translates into CASSSTSASSYNEQFF.

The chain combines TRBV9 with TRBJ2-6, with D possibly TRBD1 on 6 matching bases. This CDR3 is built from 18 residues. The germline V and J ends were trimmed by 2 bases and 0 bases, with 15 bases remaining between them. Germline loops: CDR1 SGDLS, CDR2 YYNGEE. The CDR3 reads CASSVAGVGGSGANVLTF. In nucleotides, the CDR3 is TGTGCCAGCAGCGTCGCGGGTGTAGGGGGCTCTGGGGCCAACGTCCTGACTTTC.

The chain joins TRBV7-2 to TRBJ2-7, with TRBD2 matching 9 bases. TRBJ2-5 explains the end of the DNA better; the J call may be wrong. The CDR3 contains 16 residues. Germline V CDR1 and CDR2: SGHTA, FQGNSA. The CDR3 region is CASSLVLAGVGETQYF. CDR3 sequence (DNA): TGTGCCAGCAGCTTAGTGTTAGCGGGAGTGGGGGAGACCCAGTACTTC.

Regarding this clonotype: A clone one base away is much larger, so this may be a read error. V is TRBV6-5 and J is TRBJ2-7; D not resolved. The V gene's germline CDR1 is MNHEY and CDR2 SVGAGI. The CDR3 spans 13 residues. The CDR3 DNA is TGTGCCAGCAGTTCCCAGAGCTCCTACGAGCAGGACTTC. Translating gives CASSSQSSYEQDF.

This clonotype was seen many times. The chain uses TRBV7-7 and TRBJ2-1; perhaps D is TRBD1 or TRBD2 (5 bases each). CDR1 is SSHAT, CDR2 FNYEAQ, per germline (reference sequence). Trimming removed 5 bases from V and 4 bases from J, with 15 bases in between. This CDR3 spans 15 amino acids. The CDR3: CASSPVLGVYNEQFF. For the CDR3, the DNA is TGTGCCAGCAGCCCCGTTCTGGGGGTTTACAATGAGCAGTTCTTC. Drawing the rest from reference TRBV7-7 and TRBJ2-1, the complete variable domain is GAGVSQSPRYKVTKRGQDVTLRCDPISSHATLYWYQQALGQGPEFLTYFNYEAQPDKSGLPSDRFSAERPEGSISTLTIQRTEQRDSAMYRCASSPVLGVYNEQFFGPGTRLTVL.

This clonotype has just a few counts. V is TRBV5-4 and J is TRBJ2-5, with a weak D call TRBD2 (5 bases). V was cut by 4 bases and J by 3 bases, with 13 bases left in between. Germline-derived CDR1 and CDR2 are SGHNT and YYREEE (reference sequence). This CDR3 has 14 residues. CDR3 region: CASSHAAGEETQYF. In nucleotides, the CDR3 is TGTGCCAGCAGCCACGCGGCGGGCGAAGAGACCCAGTACTTC.

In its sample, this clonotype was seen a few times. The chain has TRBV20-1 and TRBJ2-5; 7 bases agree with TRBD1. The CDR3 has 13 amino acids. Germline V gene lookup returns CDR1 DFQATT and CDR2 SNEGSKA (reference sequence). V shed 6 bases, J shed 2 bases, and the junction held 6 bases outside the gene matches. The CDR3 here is CSADRRPQETQYF. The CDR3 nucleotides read TGCAGTGCGGACAGGAGGCCACAAGAGACCCAGTACTTC.

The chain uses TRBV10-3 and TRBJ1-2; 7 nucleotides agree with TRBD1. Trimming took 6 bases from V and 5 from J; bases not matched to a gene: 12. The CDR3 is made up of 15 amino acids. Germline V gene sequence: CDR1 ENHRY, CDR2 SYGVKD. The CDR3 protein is CAIRKGQGGPYGYTF. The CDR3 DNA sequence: TGTGCCATCAGGAAAGGGCAGGGGGGCCCTTATGGCTACACCTTC.

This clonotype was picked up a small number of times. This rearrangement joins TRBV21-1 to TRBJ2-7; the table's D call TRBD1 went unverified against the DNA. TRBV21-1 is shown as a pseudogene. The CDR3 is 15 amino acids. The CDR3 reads CASKLQGRRSYEQYF. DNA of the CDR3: TGTGCCAGCAAGTTACAGGGTAGGAGGTCCTACGAGCAGTACTTC.

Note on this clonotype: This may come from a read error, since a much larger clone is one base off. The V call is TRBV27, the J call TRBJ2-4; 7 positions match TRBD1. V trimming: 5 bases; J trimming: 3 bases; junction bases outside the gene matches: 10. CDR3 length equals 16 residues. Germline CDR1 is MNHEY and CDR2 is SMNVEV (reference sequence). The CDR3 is CASSPSGQLVKNIQYF. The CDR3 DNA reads TGTGCCAGCAGTCCCTCGGGACAGCTAGTCAAAAACATTCAGTACTTC.

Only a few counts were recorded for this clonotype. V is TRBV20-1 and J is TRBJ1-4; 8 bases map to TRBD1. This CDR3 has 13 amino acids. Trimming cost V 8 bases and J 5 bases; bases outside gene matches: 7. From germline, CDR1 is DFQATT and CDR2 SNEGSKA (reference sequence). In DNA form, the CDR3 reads TGCAGTACCAGGGGGCAAGGCAATGAAAAACTGTTTTTT. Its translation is CSTRGQGNEKLFF.